This TCR beta chain was sequenced for a study of blood T cell repertoires in COVID-19 (dated by TCRdb to the early 2020s). With respect to the entire study: Samples covering the acute and convalescent phases of COVID-19 were provided by collaborators in the United States, Italy and Spain. The material from the prospective study consisted of cDNA or gDNA derived from T cells, B-cell-depleted T cells, or PBMCs. Subjects who had been exposed to COVID-19, were actively infected with it, or had recovered from it provided the deeply sampled blood TCRbeta repertoires that made up the dataset. The repertoires were made available in a free public database intended to serve as a resource for research on the immune response to SARS-CoV-2. The samples were drawn from two sources: the first 160 participants of the ongoing ImmuneRACE study, and about 1,300 subjects contributed by 6 global collaborators. A de-identified subject ID, COVID-19 status, age in years and sex were almost always included in the sample metadata. Where available, HLA class I and class II types were taken from metadata supplied by the sample provider and were not determined by assay-based typing. What the study reported, not specific to this receptor: The quantity of clinical and demographic metadata differed by source and by participant and was supplied without curation.

The immunoSEQ Assay, a bias-controlled multiplex PCR, was used to amplify TCRbeta CDR3 regions from genomic DNA. Per the original workflow: Within the assay, amplification of reference gene primers was used to estimate how many nucleated cells each sample contained. To quantify the absolute abundance of each unique TCRbeta CDR3 rearrangement, sequence reads were collapsed and filtered. Productive Simpson clonality was computed per sample as the square root of Simpson's diversity index over productive rearrangements. TCRdb carries this immuneACCESS record with in-frame sequences only. Its versions omit some clonotypes, under half of them owing to an unresolved V gene in the studies checked, with the rest unexplained. V and J calls and clone size are as listed in that table; D and trimming were resolved from the DNA. This sample is represented by approximately 210,000 clones; approximately 87% of them were singletons. Just over 2.5% of the sample is in the top ten clones.

Note on this clone: Which antigen it targets is not known. No clone much larger than this one lies a single base away; base qualities are absent.

The collaborating institutions used their own protocols to collect whole blood in K2EDTA tubes. For TCRbeta analysis, collaborator samples were shipped as frozen whole blood, as isolated PBMCs, or as DNA extracted from either sample type. Trimming leaves V shorter by 3 bases and J shorter by 4 bases, with the junction holding 6 bases beyond the gene matches. The CDR3 holds 15 amino acids from the cysteine to the phenylalanine. The sequence is cut down to CDR3 DNA, 45 bases in frame from base 1. The CDR1 and CDR2 encoded by the germline V gene (reference sequence) are LNHDA and SQIVND. The chain is encoded by TRBV19 joined to TRBJ1-2, with 9 bases matching TRBD1. The clonotype was recovered from a woman between 65 and 79 years old with active or convalescent COVID-19. Source material: peripheral blood. Read as DNA, the sequence is TGTGCCAGTAGTATGACAGGGGGATTCAGCTATGGCTACACCTTC. Its protein product is CASSMTGGFSYGYTF.